The 18 T cell receptor beta chains below were found in one sample sequenced in a study of PD-1 blockade in classical Hodgkin lymphoma (TCRdb year 2020). The library was produced with the immunoSEQ multiplex PCR assay. The immuneACCESS repertoire file appears here via TCRdb, limited to in-frame rearrangements. These files lack a portion of the clones; in checked studies, under half of the deficit traces to unresolved V genes, and the cause of the others is not known. Across this sample there are 100,000 or so clones, with 93% seen only once. Just under 2% of the sample belongs to the ten largest clones. This specimen's time point label, per the study, means: cycle 4 day 1 (C4D1), after about 6 weeks of nivolumab. Every trial patient had relapsed following autologous stem cell transplantation, and prior brentuximab vedotin exposure was what differed among cohorts A, B and C. This specimen consisted of peripheral blood mononuclear cells (PBMCs), obtained before the fourth cycle of nivolumab. These receptor sequences come from a human donor with classical Hodgkin lymphoma.

Details on this clone: The sample has other DNA sequences that encode this CDR3 too. The V gene is TRBV9, the J gene TRBJ2-1; D is uncertain. The germline V gene has CDR1 SGDLS and CDR2 YYNGEE. V lost 0 bases and J lost 8, with 3 bases in between. The CDR3 has 11 residues. CDR3 loop: CASSVGDEQFF. CDR3 nucleotide sequence: TGTGCCAGCAGCGTAGGGGATGAGCAGTTCTTC.

V usage is TRBV5-6 and J usage is TRBJ2-1; the D is unclear. This CDR3 contains 15 residues. The V end lost 4 bases, the J end lost 2 bases, and 13 bases lay between the germline ends. Germline V gene lookup returns CDR1 SGHDT and CDR2 YYEEEE. CDR3 sequence (DNA): TGTGCCAGCAGCCTCTCATCCCTTACCTACAATGAGCAGTTCTTC. Translated: CASSLSSLTYNEQFF.

V gene TRBV9 combines with J gene TRBJ2-7, with 12 bases identical to TRBD2. Unmatched junction bases numbered 2, after V lost 0 bases and J lost 4 bases. Germline V lookup: CDR1 SGDLS, CDR2 YYNGEE. The CDR3 length is 15 residues. CDR3 nucleotides: TGTGCCAGCAGCGTAGGGACTAGCGGGATATACGAGCAGTACTTC. Translating it yields CASSVGTSGIYEQYF.

V and J are TRBV28 and TRBJ1-2; tentatively, D is TRBD1 (5 bases). CDR3 size: 17 residues. Trimming removed 7 bases at V and 8 bases at J, with 29 bases between. Germline loops: CDR1 MDHEN, CDR2 SYDVKM. In nucleotides, the CDR3 is TGTGCCAGCACTCTCGGGGGGGGTACGGCGAGGATCGAGGGCTACACCTTC. It codes for CASTLGGGTARIEGYTF.

The V and J genes are TRBV28 and TRBJ1-2; tentatively, D is TRBD1 (5 bases). V dropped 7 bases and J dropped 5 bases, with 14 bases sitting between them. Germline loops: CDR1 MDHEN, CDR2 SYDVKM. CDR3 length: 13 residues. CDR3 nucleotide sequence: TGTGCCAGCAATCCCGGGGGACTGTATGGCTACACCTTC. The encoded protein is CASNPGGLYGYTF.

The genes are TRBV5-4 and TRBJ1-1, with 7 bases identical to TRBD1. Germline V gene sequence: CDR1 SGHNT, CDR2 YYREEE (reference sequence). The CDR3 is 15 residues long. V was pared by 4 bases and J by 10 bases, with 16 bases of the junction left unmatched. CDR3 protein: CASSATGTSGVGAFF. The CDR3 DNA is TGTGCCAGCAGCGCGACAGGGACCTCGGGGGTCGGAGCTTTCTTT.

The chain recombines TRBV4-1 with TRBJ2-1; 9 positions agree with TRBD2. The CDR3 extends over 16 amino acids. Germline-derived CDR1 and CDR2 are MGHRA and YSYEKL. With V trimmed by 3 bases and J by 10 bases, 13 bases remained unmatched. CDR3 sequence reads: CASSHPNAPAGGEQFF. CDR3 bases: TGCGCCAGCAGCCACCCGAACGCCCCAGCGGGAGGAGAGCAGTTCTTC.

The chain uses TRBV14 and TRBJ2-7; 11 nucleotides line up with TRBD2. This CDR3 has 15 amino acids. Trimming removed 4 bases from V and 6 bases from J; junction bases left unmatched: 8. CDR1 SGHDN and CDR2 FVKESK come from the germline V gene. CDR3 in DNA: TGTGCCAGCAGCCCCAAACTAGCGGGAGTCGGCGAGCAGTACTTC. Translating it yields CASSPKLAGVGEQYF.

The table lists this clone with a count of one. V is TRBV5-1 and J is TRBJ2-1; possible D gene TRBD2, 5 bases. The CDR3 length is 15 residues. V shed 2 bases and J shed 7 bases, with 16 bases lying between them. Germline CDR1 and CDR2: SGHRS and YFSETQ. The CDR3 nucleotides read TGCGCCAGCAGCTTCGAGACACTAGTCTCTAATGAGCAGTTCTTC. This translates into CASSFETLVSNEQFF.

The V call is TRBV19, the J call TRBJ1-1; D uncertain. Germline V gives CDR1 LNHDA, CDR2 SQIVND (reference sequence). V lost 11 bases and J lost 0, with 13 bases in between. The length of the CDR3 is 13 residues. CDR3 coding DNA: TGTGCCCCAGTGGGCCTGGTGAACACTGAAGCTTTCTTT. This gives the protein CAPVGLVNTEAFF.

The chain recombines TRBV7-3 with TRBJ2-6, with D unresolved. The CDR3 is 15 residues long. The germline V gene encodes CDR1 SGHTA and CDR2 FQGTGA. V gave up 5 bases and J gave up 2 bases, with 10 bases separating them. CDR3 sequence reads: CASSPTAAGANVLTF. CDR3 DNA: TGTGCCAGCAGCCCAACGGCAGCTGGGGCCAACGTCCTGACTTTC.

This rearrangement joins TRBV20-1 to TRBJ2-7; D gene uncertain. The CDR3 runs 11 residues. Germline assignment: CDR1 DFQATT and CDR2 SNEGSKA (reference sequence). Trimming shortened V by 1 base and J by 6 bases, and 7 bases separated the two germline ends. The DNA for the CDR3 is TGCAGTGCTAGAGCCTCCGTCGAGCAGTACTTC. Residues: CSARASVEQYF.

The chain has TRBV27 and TRBJ2-7; D gene unclear. Trimming removed 0 bases at V and 2 bases at J, with 5 bases between. This CDR3 is built from 13 residues. Germline values: CDR1 MNHEY, CDR2 SMNVEV (reference sequence). The DNA for the CDR3 is TGTGCCAGCAGTTTATCCCGGACCTACGAGCAGTACTTC. Translation gives CASSLSRTYEQYF.

V is TRBV30 and J is TRBJ2-1; perhaps TRBD2 as D (6 bases). The germline gives CDR1 GTSNPN, CDR2 SVGIG (reference sequence). Trimming shortened V by 4 bases and J by 4 bases, and 23 bases separated the two germline ends. This CDR3 is 17 amino acids long. CDR3 sequence: CAWMGRFGSGRYNEQFF. The CDR3 bases are TGTGCCTGGATGGGTCGGTTCGGGAGCGGGCGGTACAATGAGCAGTTCTTC. The whole variable domain, remainder taken from reference TRBV30 and TRBJ2-1, is SQTIHQWPATLVQPVGSPLSLECTVEGTSNPNLYWYRQAAGRGLQLLFYSVGIGQISSEVPQNLSASRPQDRQFILSSKKLLLSDSGFYLCAWMGRFGSGRYNEQFFGPGTRLTVL.

This clone was seen more than once but under ten times. V and J are TRBV10-1 and TRBJ2-7, with D perhaps TRBD1 (5 bases). Per germline, CDR1 WNHNN and CDR2 SYGVQD (reference sequence). Trimming cost V 0 bases and J 7 bases, with 10 bases left between them. The CDR3 runs to 13 residues. CDR3 in amino acids: CASSESGPWEQYF. The CDR3, as DNA: TGCGCCAGCAGTGAGTCGGGGCCTTGGGAGCAGTACTTC.

The chain uses TRBV27 and TRBJ1-5; TRBD1 matches 7 bases. Germline V gene lookup returns CDR1 MNHEY and CDR2 SMNVEV (reference sequence). The trim removed 6 bases at V and 0 bases at J, leaving 5 bases unmatched. The CDR3 is made up of 15 amino acids. The chain's CDR3 is CASRGGQYSNQPQHF. The CDR3 region has the DNA TGTGCCAGCAGGGGGGGACAGTATAGCAATCAGCCCCAGCATTTT.

The chain couples TRBV9 to TRBJ1-2; 10 nucleotides match TRBD1. There are 15 residues in the CDR3. V lost 3 bases, J lost 4 bases, and 6 bases stayed unmatched. CDR1 SGDLS and CDR2 YYNGEE come from the germline V gene. For the CDR3, the DNA is TGTGCCAGCAGCGGCCGGGACAGGGGTAGCTATGGCTACACCTTC. It translates to CASSGRDRGSYGYTF.

The V gene is TRBV6-4, the J gene TRBJ1-1; 12 nucleotides align to TRBD1. With V trimmed by 7 bases and J by 4 bases, 10 bases remained unmatched. The CDR3 contains 16 residues. Germline-derived CDR1 and CDR2 are MRHNA and SNTAGT. CDR3 bases: TGTGCCAGCATTCCCCGGGACAGGGGGCGTCGCACTGAAGCTTTCTTT. Its protein is CASIPRDRGRRTEAFF.